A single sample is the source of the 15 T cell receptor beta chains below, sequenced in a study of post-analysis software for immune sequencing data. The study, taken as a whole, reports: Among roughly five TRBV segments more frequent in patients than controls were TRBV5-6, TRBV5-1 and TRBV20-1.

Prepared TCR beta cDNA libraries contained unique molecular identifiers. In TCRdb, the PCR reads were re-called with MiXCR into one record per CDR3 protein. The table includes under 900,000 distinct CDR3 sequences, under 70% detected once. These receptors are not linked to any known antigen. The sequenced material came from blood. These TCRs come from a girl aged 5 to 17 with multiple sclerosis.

CDR3 in DNA: TGTGCCAGCAGCCAGGGGACAGGCGGTAATGAAAAACTGTTTTTT. Residues: CASSQGTGGNEKLFF. The chain joins TRBV3-1 to TRBJ1-4, with TRBD1 identical over 8 bases. The J segment lost 4 bases and the V segment lost 3 bases, leaving 4 bases of the junction unmatched. The germline V gene has CDR1 LGHDT and CDR2 YNNKEL (reference sequence). The CDR3 contains 15 residues.

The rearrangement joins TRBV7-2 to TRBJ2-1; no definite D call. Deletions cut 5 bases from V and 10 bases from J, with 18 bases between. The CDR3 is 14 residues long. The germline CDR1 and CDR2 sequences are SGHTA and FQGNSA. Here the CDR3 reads CASSPHFTPKEQFF. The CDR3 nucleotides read TGTGCCAGCAGCCCCCATTTTACCCCAAAGGAGCAGTTCTTC.

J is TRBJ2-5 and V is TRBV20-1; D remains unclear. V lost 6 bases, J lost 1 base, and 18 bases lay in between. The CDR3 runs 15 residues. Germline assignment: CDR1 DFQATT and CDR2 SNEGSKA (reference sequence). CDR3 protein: CSATSGKPTQETQYF. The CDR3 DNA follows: TGCAGTGCCACGAGTGGGAAGCCAACCCAAGAGACCCAGTACTTC.

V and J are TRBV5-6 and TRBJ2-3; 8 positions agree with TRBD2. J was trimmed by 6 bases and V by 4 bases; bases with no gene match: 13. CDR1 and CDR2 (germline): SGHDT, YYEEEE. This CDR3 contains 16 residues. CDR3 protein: CASSPGGGGRSDTQYF. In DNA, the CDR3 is TGTGCCAGCAGCCCCGGGGGGGGAGGGCGATCGGATACGCAGTATTTT.

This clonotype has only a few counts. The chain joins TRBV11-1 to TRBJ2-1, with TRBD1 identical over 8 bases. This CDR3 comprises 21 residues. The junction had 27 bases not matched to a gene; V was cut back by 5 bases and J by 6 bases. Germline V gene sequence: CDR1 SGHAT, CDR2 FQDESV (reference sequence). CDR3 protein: CASSPRRNRGANDPRTNEQFF. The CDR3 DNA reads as TGTGCCAGCAGCCCGAGACGGAACAGGGGGGCGAATGACCCAAGGACCAATGAGCAGTTCTTC.

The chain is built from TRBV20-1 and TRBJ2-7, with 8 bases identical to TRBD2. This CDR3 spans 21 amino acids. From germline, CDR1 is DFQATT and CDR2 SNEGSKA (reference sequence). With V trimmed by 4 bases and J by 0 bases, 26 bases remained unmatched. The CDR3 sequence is CSAIDRPWGAGALAPSYEQYF. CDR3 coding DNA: TGCAGTGCTATTGACAGGCCCTGGGGAGCGGGAGCCCTCGCCCCCTCCTACGAGCAGTACTTC.

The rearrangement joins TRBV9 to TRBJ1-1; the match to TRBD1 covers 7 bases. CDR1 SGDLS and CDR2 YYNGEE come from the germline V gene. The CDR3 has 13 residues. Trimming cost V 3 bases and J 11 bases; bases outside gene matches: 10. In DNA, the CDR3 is TGTGCCAGCAGCGACTCCGCCCGGGACAGCGCTTTCTTT. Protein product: CASSDSARDSAFF.

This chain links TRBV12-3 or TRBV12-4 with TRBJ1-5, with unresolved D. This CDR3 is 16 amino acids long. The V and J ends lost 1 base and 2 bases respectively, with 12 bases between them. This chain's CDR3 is CASSLGVSQGNQPQHF. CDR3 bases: TGTGCCAGCAGTTTAGGGGTGAGCCAGGGCAATCAGCCCCAGCATTTT.

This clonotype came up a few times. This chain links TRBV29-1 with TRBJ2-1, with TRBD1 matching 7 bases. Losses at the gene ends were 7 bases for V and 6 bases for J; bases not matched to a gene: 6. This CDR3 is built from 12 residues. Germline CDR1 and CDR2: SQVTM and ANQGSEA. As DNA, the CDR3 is TGCAGCGGCCGATACAGGGGCAATGAGCAGTTCTTC. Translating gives CSGRYRGNEQFF.

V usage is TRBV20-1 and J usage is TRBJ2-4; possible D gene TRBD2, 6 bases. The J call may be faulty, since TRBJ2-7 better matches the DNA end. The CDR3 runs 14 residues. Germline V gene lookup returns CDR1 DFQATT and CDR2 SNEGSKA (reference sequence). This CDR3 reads CSARSPWRDVEQYF. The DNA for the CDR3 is TGCAGTGCTAGGAGCCCTTGGCGGGATGTCGAGCAGTACTTC.

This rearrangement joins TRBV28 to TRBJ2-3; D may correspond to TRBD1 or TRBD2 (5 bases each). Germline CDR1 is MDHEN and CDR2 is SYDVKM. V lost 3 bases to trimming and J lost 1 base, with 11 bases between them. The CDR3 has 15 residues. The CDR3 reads CASSFGDEGTDTQYF. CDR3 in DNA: TGTGCCAGCAGTTTCGGGGACGAGGGCACAGATACGCAGTATTTT.

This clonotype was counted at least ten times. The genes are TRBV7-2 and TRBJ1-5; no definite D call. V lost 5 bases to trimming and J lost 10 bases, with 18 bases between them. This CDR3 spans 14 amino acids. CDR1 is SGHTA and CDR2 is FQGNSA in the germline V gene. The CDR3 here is CASSDRARISPQHF. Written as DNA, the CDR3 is TGTGCCAGCAGCGACCGGGCCAGAATCAGCCCCCAGCATTTT.

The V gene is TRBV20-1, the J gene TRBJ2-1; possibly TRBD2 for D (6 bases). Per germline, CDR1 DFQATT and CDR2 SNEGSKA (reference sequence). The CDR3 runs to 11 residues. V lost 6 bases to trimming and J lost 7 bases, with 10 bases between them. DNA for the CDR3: TGCAGTGCCATTGGAGGGAATGAGCAGTTCTTC. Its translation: CSAIGGNEQFF.

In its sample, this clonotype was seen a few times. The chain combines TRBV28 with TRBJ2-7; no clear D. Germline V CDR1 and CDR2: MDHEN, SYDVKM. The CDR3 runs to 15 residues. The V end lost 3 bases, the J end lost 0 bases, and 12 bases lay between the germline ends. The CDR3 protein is CASSFGRLDSYEQYF. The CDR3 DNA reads TGTGCCAGCAGTTTCGGACGGCTGGACTCCTACGAGCAGTACTTC.

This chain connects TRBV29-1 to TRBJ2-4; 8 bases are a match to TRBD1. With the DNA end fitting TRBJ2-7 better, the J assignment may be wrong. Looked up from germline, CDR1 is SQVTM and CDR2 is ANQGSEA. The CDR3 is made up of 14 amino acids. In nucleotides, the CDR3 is TGCAGCGTTGAAGCTGGGACAGGAAGCTACGAGCAGTACTTC. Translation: CSVEAGTGSYEQYF.